This TCR beta chain is drawn from a study of OX40 agonist ivuxolimab in advanced cancers. General study results and limits: Clonal expansion by week 6 occurred in CD4+ and CD8+ blood T cells (at 0.1 to 3.0 mg/kg).

Assay: immunoSEQ multiplex PCR; the TCRdb copy retains only in-frame clones and omits some. This sample has 95,000 to 100,000 clones, with about four fifths found just once. As to this clone: Antigen specificity is unknown.

This sequence was found in an adult with an advanced solid tumor such as melanoma, head and neck, liver or kidney cancer. Sample: CD4+ or CD8+ T cells sorted from blood, taken in a trial of the OX40 agonist ivuxolimab.

As DNA, the CDR3 is TGCGCCAGCAGCTTGGCCCCGAGGGACAGGGTGGGCACCGGGGAGCTGTTTTTT. Translating it yields CASSLAPRDRVGTGELFF. The rearrangement links TRBV5-1 to TRBJ2-2; 9 nucleotides match TRBD1. Losses at the gene ends were 0 bases for V and 4 bases for J; bases not matched to a gene: 10. Germline loops: CDR1 SGHRS, CDR2 YFSETQ. There are 18 residues in the CDR3. The full variable domain, with the rest looked up from reference TRBV5-1 and TRBJ2-2, is KAGVTQTPRYLIKTRGQQVTLSCSPISGHRSVSWYQQTPGQGLQFLFEYFSETQRNKGNFPGRFSGRQFSNSRSEMNVSTLELGDSALYLCASSLAPRDRVGTGELFFGEGSRLTVL.